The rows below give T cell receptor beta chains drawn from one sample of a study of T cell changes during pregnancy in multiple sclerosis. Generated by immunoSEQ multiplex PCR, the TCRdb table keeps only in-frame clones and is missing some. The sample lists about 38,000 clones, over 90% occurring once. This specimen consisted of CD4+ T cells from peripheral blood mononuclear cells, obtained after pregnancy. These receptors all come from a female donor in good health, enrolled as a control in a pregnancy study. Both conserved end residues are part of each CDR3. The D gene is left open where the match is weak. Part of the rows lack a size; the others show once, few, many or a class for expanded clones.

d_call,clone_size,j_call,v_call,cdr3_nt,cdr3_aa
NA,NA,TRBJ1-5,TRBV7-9,TGTGCCAGCAGCTTAAGGACAGAGCAGCCCCAGCATTTT,CASSLRTEQPQHF
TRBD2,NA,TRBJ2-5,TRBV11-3,TGTGCCAGCAGCGAGGATCGGGGGGGAGAGACCCAGTACTTC,CASSEDRGGETQYF
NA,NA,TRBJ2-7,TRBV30,TGTGCCTGGAGCGGGACCTACGAGCAGTACTTC,CAWSGTYEQYF
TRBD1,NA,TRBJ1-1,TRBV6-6,TGTGCCAGCAGTTATGGGACAGCGAACACTGAAGCTTTCTTT,CASSYGTANTEAFF
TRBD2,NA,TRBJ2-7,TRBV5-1,TGCGCCAGCAGCTCGTTTGGTAGGGAGGGCAACTCCTACGAGCAGTACTTC,CASSSFGREGNSYEQYF
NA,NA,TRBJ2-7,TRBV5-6,TGTGCCAGCAGCCGACAGACCCCCTACGAGCAGTACTTC,CASSRQTPYEQYF
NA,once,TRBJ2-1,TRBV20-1,TGCAGTGCTAGGAACTTGGAGGAGCAGTTCTTC,CSARNLEEQFF
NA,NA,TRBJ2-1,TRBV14,TGTGCCAGCAGGCAAGAAGCGGGCCGATACAATGAGCAGTTCTTC,CASRQEAGRYNEQFF
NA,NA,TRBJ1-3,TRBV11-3,TGTGCCAGCAGGGACAGCTCTGGAAACACCATATATTTT,CASRDSSGNTIYF
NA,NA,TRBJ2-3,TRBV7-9,TGTGCCAGCAGCCTAGGGAGGGGGGGCCTTACAGATACGCAGTATTTT,CASSLGRGGLTDTQYF
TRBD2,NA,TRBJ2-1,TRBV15,TGTGCCACCAGCAGAGGGAGCGGGGCCTACAATGAGCAGTTCTTC,CATSRGSGAYNEQFF